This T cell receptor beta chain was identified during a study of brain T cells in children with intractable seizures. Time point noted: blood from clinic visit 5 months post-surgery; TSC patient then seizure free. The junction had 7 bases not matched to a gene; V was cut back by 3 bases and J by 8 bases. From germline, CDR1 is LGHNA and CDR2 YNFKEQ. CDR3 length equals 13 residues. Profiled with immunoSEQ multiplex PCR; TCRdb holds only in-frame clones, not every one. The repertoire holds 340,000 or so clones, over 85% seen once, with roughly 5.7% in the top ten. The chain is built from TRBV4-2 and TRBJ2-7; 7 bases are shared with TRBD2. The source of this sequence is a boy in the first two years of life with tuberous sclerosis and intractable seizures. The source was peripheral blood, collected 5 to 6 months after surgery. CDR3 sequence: CASSQYRDYQQYF. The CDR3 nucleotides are TGTGCCAGCAGCCAGTACCGGGACTATCAGCAGTACTTC.